This TCR beta chain was sequenced during a study of beta chain features in type 1 diabetes. Study-wide background: There were approximately 100 million sorted cells examined across all samples. Findings and caveats of the study: Since sequencing was performed on cDNA, cells with high TCR expression could be over-represented.

Isolated RNA was reverse transcribed in full, so expressed TCRB transcripts were sequenced. The table came from immunoSEQ multiplex PCR; TCRdb's copy has only in-frame clones and leaves some out. Of 250,000 to 350,000 clones listed, less than 15% are singletons. Points on this clone: What it recognizes is unknown. With a much larger clone just one base away, this may be a read error.

The CDR3 length is 11 residues. Germline V CDR1 and CDR2: MNHNY, SVGAGI (reference sequence). Trimming stripped 8 bases from V and 0 bases from J, with 4 bases between. The material sequenced was central memory CD4+ T cells from blood. V gene TRBV6-6 combines with J gene TRBJ1-1, with D hard to call. The TCR was taken from a man aged 30-40 years in good health. CDR3 protein: CASAMNTEAFF. The CDR3 nucleotides read TGTGCCAGCGCGATGAACACTGAAGCTTTCTTT.